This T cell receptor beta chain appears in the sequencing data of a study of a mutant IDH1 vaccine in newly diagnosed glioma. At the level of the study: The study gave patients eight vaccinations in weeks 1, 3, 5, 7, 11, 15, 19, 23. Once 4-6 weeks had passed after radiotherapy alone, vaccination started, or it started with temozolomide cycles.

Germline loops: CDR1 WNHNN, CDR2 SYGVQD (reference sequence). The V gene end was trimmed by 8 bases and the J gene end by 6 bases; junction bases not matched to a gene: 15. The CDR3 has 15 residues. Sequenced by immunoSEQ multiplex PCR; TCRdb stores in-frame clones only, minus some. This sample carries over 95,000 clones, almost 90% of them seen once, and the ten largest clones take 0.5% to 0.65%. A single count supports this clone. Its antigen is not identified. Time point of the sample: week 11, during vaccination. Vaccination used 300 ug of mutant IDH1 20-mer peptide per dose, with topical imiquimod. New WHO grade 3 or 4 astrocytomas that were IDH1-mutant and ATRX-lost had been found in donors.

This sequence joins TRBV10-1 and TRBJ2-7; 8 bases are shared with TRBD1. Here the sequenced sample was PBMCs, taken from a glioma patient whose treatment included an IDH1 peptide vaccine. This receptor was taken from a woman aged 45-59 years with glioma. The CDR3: CASSRARTGLLEQYF. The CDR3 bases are TGCGCCAGCTCACGAGCCCGGACAGGGCTTCTCGAGCAGTACTTC.